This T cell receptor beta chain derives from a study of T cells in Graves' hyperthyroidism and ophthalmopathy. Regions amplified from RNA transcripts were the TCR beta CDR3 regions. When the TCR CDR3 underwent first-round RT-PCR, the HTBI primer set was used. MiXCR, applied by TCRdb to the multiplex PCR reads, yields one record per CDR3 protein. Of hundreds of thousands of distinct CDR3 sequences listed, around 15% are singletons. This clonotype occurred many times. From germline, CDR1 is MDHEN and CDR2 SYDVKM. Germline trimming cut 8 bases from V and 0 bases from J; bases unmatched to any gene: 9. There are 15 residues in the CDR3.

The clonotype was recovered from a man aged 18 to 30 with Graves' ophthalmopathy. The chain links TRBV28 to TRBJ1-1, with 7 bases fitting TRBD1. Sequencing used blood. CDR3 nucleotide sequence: TGTGCCAGCTTTGGGACAGCACCTTTGAACACTGAAGCTTTCTTT. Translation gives CASFGTAPLNTEAFF.